These 3 T cell receptor beta chains were sequenced from one sample in a study of T cell responses to AZD1222 COVID-19 vaccine. Generated by immunoSEQ multiplex PCR, the TCRdb table keeps only in-frame clones and is missing some. The table lists more than 75,000 clones, 92% of them singletons. Specimen: peripheral blood, collected on day 0 of AZD1222 vaccination. All receptors come from an adult in good health.

The chain links TRBV11-2 to TRBJ2-5; maybe TRBD2 (5 bases). There are 13 residues in the CDR3. Trimming left V 5 bases short and J 9 bases short, with 16 bases between. Germline assignment: CDR1 SGHAT and CDR2 FQNNGV. The CDR3 DNA reads as TGTGCCAGCAGCCCCCGGGGTCCCGGGGCCCAGTACTTC. Translated, it gives CASSPRGPGAQYF.

J is TRBJ2-2 and V is TRBV19; TRBD2 matches 11 bases. The V gene end was trimmed by 5 bases and the J gene end by 4 bases; junction bases not matched to a gene: 9. The germline V gene has CDR1 LNHDA and CDR2 SQIVND (reference sequence). CDR3 size: 17 residues. The chain's CDR3 is CASSYIAGGPLTGELFF. The CDR3 DNA follows: TGTGCCAGTAGTTATATAGCGGGAGGGCCCCTCACCGGGGAGCTGTTTTTT.

The chain couples TRBV9 to TRBJ1-2; D is possibly TRBD1 (5 bases). V dropped 7 bases and J dropped 0 bases, with 16 bases sitting between them. CDR3 length: 15 amino acids. Germline CDR1 and CDR2: SGDLS and YYNGEE. CDR3 nucleotide sequence: TGTGCCAGCGCGAGGGGACGGAACTCTAACTATGGCTACACCTTC. This gives the protein CASARGRNSNYGYTF.